The 26 T cell receptor beta chains below were found in one sample sequenced in a study of blood T cell repertoires in COVID-19 (dated by TCRdb to the early 2020s). The library was built by means of the immunoSEQ multiplex PCR assay. In its TCRdb copy, this immuneACCESS table keeps in-frame sequences only and misses some clones. Where compared with another copy, unresolved V genes explain less than half of these, and the others have no known cause. This sample holds 110,000 to 150,000 clones; 65% to 85% were observed only once. The top ten hold around 8% of the sample. The material sequenced was peripheral blood. The origin of the receptors is a human donor in a cohort sampled during active COVID-19.

V usage is TRBV6-2 or TRBV6-3 and J usage is TRBJ1-4, with D possibly TRBD1 on 5 matching bases. Per germline, CDR1 MNHEY and CDR2 SVGEGT. This CDR3 contains 15 residues. Trimming cost V 2 bases and J 7 bases, with 14 bases left between them. CDR3 nucleotide sequence: TGTGCCAGCAGTTACGGGGCGTGGGCGAGTGAAAAACTGTTTTTT. Protein: CASSYGAWASEKLFF.

The J gene is TRBJ2-2, the V gene TRBV5-1; D is undetermined. Germline V gene data show CDR1 as SGHRS and CDR2 as YFSETQ. CDR3 length: 15 residues. Trimming removed 0 bases from V and 6 bases from J, with 12 bases in between. CDR3 nucleotide sequence: TGCGCCAGCAGCTTGGCTGCGACACTGGCCGGGGAGCTGTTTTTT. Translation: CASSLAATLAGELFF.

Note on this clone: The same CDR3 also results from other DNA sequences found in this sample. The CDR3 reads CASSYSGGNYGYTF. The CDR3 coding sequence is TGTGCCAGCAGTTACTCGGGGGGTAACTATGGCTACACCTTC. The chain employs TRBV6-5 and TRBJ1-2; perhaps TRBD1 as D (5 bases). Trimming cost V 0 bases and J 1 base, with 6 bases left between them. The CDR3 length is 14 residues. The V gene's germline CDR1 is MNHEY and CDR2 SVGAGI.

This chain joins TRBV7-3 and TRBJ1-1; D may be TRBD1 (6 bases). CDR3 length: 13 residues. Trimming pared 6 bases from V and 0 bases from J, leaving 8 bases between. Germline-derived CDR1 and CDR2 are SGHTA and FQGTGA. CDR3 loop: CASSRTVNTEAFF. CDR3 nucleotides: TGTGCCAGCAGTCGGACAGTGAACACTGAAGCTTTCTTT.

The genes are TRBV14 and TRBJ2-1; 8 bases are a match to TRBD2. This CDR3 contains 17 residues. J gave up 3 bases and V 4 bases, and 11 bases lay outside the gene matches. Germline values: CDR1 SGHDN, CDR2 FVKESK. CDR3 amino acids: CASSLLLRGGNYNEQFF. The CDR3 DNA reads TGTGCCAGCAGCCTGCTCCTCCGCGGGGGGAACTACAATGAGCAGTTCTTC.

This chain links TRBV7-2 with TRBJ2-2; TRBD2 matches at 15 bases. This CDR3 contains 16 residues. Germline CDR1 is SGHTA and CDR2 is FQGNSA. With V trimmed by 5 bases and J by 6 bases, 4 bases remained unmatched. CDR3 amino acids: CASSPRTSGGAGELFF. The CDR3 nucleotides read TGTGCCAGCAGCCCCAGGACTAGCGGGGGGGCCGGGGAGCTGTTTTTT.

The V gene is TRBV7-2, the J gene TRBJ2-3, with 9 bases identical to TRBD2. The germline gives CDR1 SGHTA, CDR2 FQGNSA. This CDR3 has 19 residues. Trimming took 1 base from V and 4 from J; bases not matched to a gene: 15. Here the CDR3 DNA reads TGTGCCAGCAGCTTAGTTGGGCTAGCGGGACCCCGAAGCCCAGATACGCAGTATTTT. This encodes CASSLVGLAGPRSPDTQYF.

This rearrangement joins TRBV6-6 to TRBJ2-5, with a possible D match to TRBD1 (6 bases). Trimming pared 2 bases from V and 2 bases from J, leaving 9 bases between. This CDR3 contains 14 residues. The V gene's germline CDR1 is MNHNY and CDR2 SVGAGI (reference sequence). The CDR3 sequence: CASSYRDRQETQYF. In DNA form, the CDR3 reads TGTGCCAGCAGTTACCGCGACAGGCAAGAGACCCAGTACTTC.

This clone was seen only a few times. The CDR3 DNA sequence: TGTGCCAGCAGCCAAGATATAGGACAGGGTAGGCAGCCCCAGCATTTT. It codes for CASSQDIGQGRQPQHF. The chain recombines TRBV3-1 (or the pseudogene TRBV3-2) with TRBJ1-5, with 8 bases lining up with TRBD1. Germline CDR1 is LGHDT and CDR2 is YNNKEL (reference sequence). The CDR3 totals 16 residues. The ends lost 0 bases at V and 7 bases at J; junction bases unmatched: 8.

V is TRBV6-5 and J is TRBJ1-4; D uncertain. Trimming took off 10 bases at V and 8 bases at J, with 11 bases between the two ends. Germline-derived CDR1 and CDR2 are MNHEY and SVGAGI. The CDR3 length is 11 residues. The CDR3 nucleotides are TGTGCCACCCGCGGGCCCGAAAAACTGTTTTTT. Encoded protein: CATRGPEKLFF.

The chain links TRBV6-5 to TRBJ1-6; 9 positions match TRBD1. V shed 10 bases and J 6 bases; nucleotides not matched to a gene: 4. Germline CDR1 is MNHEY and CDR2 is SVGAGI. This CDR3 is built from 13 residues. The CDR3: CATVGQGNSPLHF. The DNA of the CDR3 is TGTGCCACTGTGGGACAGGGTAATTCACCCCTCCACTTT.

This clone was observed a few times. This CDR3 is CASSFLGVRGYTF. CDR3 DNA sequence: TGTGCCAGCAGTTTCCTCGGGGTGAGGGGCTACACCTTC. The J gene is TRBJ1-2, the V gene TRBV27; no clear D gene. This CDR3 is 13 amino acids long. Germline V gene sequence: CDR1 MNHEY, CDR2 SMNVEV (reference sequence). The ends were cut back, 3 bases at V and 8 bases at J, with 13 bases in the middle.

The rearrangement uses TRBV19 and TRBJ1-1; possibly TRBD1 for D (6 bases). Trimming took 7 bases from V and 2 from J, leaving 11 bases between them. Looked up from germline, CDR1 is LNHDA and CDR2 is SQIVND (reference sequence). The CDR3 runs 13 residues. CDR3 in DNA: TGTGCCAGTATTGGGGGCCCTAACACTGAAGCTTTCTTT. Its translation: CASIGGPNTEAFF.

This sequence joins TRBV5-4 and TRBJ2-1; weak D call: TRBD2 (7 bases). V was shortened by 4 bases and J by 10 bases, with 18 bases between the two germline ends. The CDR3 has 14 residues. The germline V gene encodes CDR1 SGHNT and CDR2 YYREEE (reference sequence). The CDR3 coding sequence is TGTGCCAGCAGCCTCCTCGGGGGGCCAGGGGAGCAGTTCTTC. Its translation: CASSLLGGPGEQFF. The complete variable domain, with remaining parts taken from reference TRBV5-4 and TRBJ2-1, reads ETGVTQSPTHLIKTRGQQVTLRCSSQSGHNTVSWYQQALGQGPQFIFQYYREEENGRGNFPPRFSGLQFPNYSSELNVNALELDDSALYLCASSLLGGPGEQFFGPGTRLTVL.

The chain combines TRBV6-5 with TRBJ2-7, with 7 bases aligning to TRBD1. Looked up from germline, CDR1 is MNHEY and CDR2 is SVGAGI. This CDR3 spans 13 amino acids. V was pared by 6 bases and J by 3 bases, with 5 bases of the junction left unmatched. The CDR3 here is CASSHRDSYEQYF. The CDR3 DNA reads as TGTGCCAGCAGCCACCGGGACAGCTACGAGCAGTACTTC.

The gene calls are TRBV18 and TRBJ2-3; D is possibly TRBD1 (6 bases). Looked up from germline, CDR1 is KGHSH and CDR2 is LQKENI. The CDR3 has 15 residues. With 2 bases removed from V and 5 bases from J, the gap between germline ends came to 14 bases. The CDR3 sequence is CASSPWAGVKDTQYF. CDR3 DNA: TGTGCCAGCTCACCATGGGCAGGGGTAAAAGATACGCAGTATTTT.

This clone has more than one count but fewer than ten. The junction departs from germline at one end; a sequencing error may be responsible. V and J are TRBV5-8 and TRBJ2-3, with D possibly matching TRBD1 (5 bases). The germline gives CDR1 SGHTS, CDR2 YDEGEE. This CDR3 has 13 amino acids. As DNA, the CDR3 is TGTGCCAGCAGTTTGGCAGGGTCAGATACGCAGTATTTT. This gives the protein CASSLAGSDTQYF.

V and J are TRBV10-3 and TRBJ2-3; 9 bases line up with TRBD2. With V trimmed by 4 bases and J by 4 bases, 6 bases remained unmatched. Germline V gene data show CDR1 as ENHRY and CDR2 as SYGVKD. This CDR3 is 15 amino acids long. In DNA, the CDR3 is TGTGCCATCAGTGTGCGGGGGGGCCTTTCAGATACGCAGTATTTT. Amino acid sequence: CAISVRGGLSDTQYF.

The chain recombines TRBV7-9 with TRBJ1-6; D gene unclear. V was shortened by 3 bases and J by 0 bases, with 15 bases between the two germline ends. The CDR3 consists of 18 residues. In germline, CDR1 is SEHNR, CDR2 FQNEAQ (reference sequence). DNA for the CDR3: TGTGCCAGCAGCTTCGGGTTACCCCAGAGCTCCTATAATTCACCCCTCCACTTT. It codes for CASSFGLPQSSYNSPLHF.

V gene TRBV20-1 combines with J gene TRBJ2-1, with D possibly matching TRBD2 (5 bases). V was pared by 5 bases and J by 8 bases, with 7 bases between. CDR1 and CDR2 from the germline V gene are DFQATT and SNEGSKA (reference sequence). This CDR3 has 10 residues. CDR3 in amino acids: CSAGSDEQFF. CDR3 DNA sequence: TGCAGTGCTGGGAGCGATGAGCAGTTCTTC.

Concerning this clone: Its ends do not fully match the called genes, so a read error is possible. The chain is built from TRBV7-7 and TRBJ2-3; tentative D call: TRBD2 (7 bases). The CDR3 length is 15 residues. Germline V gene lookup returns CDR1 SSHAT and CDR2 FNYEAQ (reference sequence). As DNA, the CDR3 is TGTGCTAGCAGCCCACTAGGGGGGGTGACAGATACGCAGTATTTT. This gives the protein CASSPLGGVTDTQYF.

This clone was counted a single time. The chain links TRBV18 to TRBJ2-7; TRBD2 agrees at 12 bases. Germline CDR1 is KGHSH and CDR2 is LQKENI. V dropped 3 bases and J dropped 3; count of bases not matched to a gene: 3. The CDR3 runs to 15 residues. The CDR3 loop is CASSPTSGGNYEQYF. The CDR3 DNA reads as TGTGCCAGCTCACCGACTAGCGGGGGTAACTACGAGCAGTACTTC.

This clone was recorded only once. The chain carries TRBV27 and TRBJ2-3; TRBD2 is a possible D gene (6 bases). The CDR3 runs to 13 residues. Germline assignment: CDR1 MNHEY and CDR2 SMNVEV (reference sequence). Trimming removed 7 bases from V and 3 bases from J, with 11 bases in between. The CDR3: CASTAAGTDTQYF. DNA of the CDR3: TGTGCCAGCACAGCCGCGGGGACAGATACGCAGTATTTT.

The rearrangement links TRBV6-5 to TRBJ1-2; unclear D gene. Trimming removed 6 bases at V and 2 bases at J, with 7 bases between. Germline CDR1 MNHEY, CDR2 SVGAGI. This CDR3 comprises 12 residues. CDR3 in amino acids: CASSEGNYGYTF. The CDR3, as DNA: TGTGCCAGCAGCGAGGGCAACTATGGCTACACCTTC.

CDR3 coding DNA: TGTGCCAGCAGCCCCGGGGCAGGGGGATATGGCTACACCTTC. Protein product: CASSPGAGGYGYTF. The rearrangement links TRBV7-9 to TRBJ1-2; 7 nucleotides align to TRBD1. Trimming took 5 bases from V and 5 from J; bases not matched to a gene: 8. CDR3 length: 14 residues. Germline CDR1 and CDR2: SEHNR and FQNEAQ (reference sequence).

This chain connects TRBV6-5 to TRBJ2-1; the D gene is possibly TRBD2 (6 bases). This CDR3 contains 15 residues. CDR1 is MNHEY, CDR2 SVGAGI, per germline. V shed 8 bases and J shed 8 bases, with 22 bases lying between them. The CDR3 sequence: CASCSGTPTRDEQFF. The CDR3 nucleotides read TGTGCCAGCTGTTCCGGGACTCCCACCCGCGATGAGCAGTTCTTC.